A single sample is the source of the 22 T cell receptor beta chains below, sequenced in a study of Graves' ophthalmopathy and Graves' hyperthyroidism. The study amplified TCR beta CDR3 regions using RNA transcripts. A first-round RT-PCR used HTBI primers, followed by a second-round multiplex PCR. Each CDR3 protein is one row after TCRdb ran MiXCR on the multiplex PCR reads. The sample has roughly 350,000 distinct CDR3 sequences; roughly 15% are singletons. The material sequenced was peripheral blood. The receptors were sampled from an adult woman with stable Graves' hyperthyroidism.

The table lists this clonotype with a few counts. Here the CDR3 reads CASSQDSDNQPQHF. CDR3 coding DNA: TGTGCCAGCAGCCAAGATTCGGACAATCAGCCCCAGCATTTT. V is TRBV3-1 and J is TRBJ1-5; D not certain. This CDR3 has 14 residues. Germline V lookup: CDR1 LGHDT, CDR2 YNNKEL (reference sequence). The germline V and J ends were trimmed by 0 bases and 3 bases, with 6 bases remaining between them.

This clonotype was counted at least ten times. This rearrangement joins TRBV20-1 to TRBJ1-1; possibly TRBD1 for D (5 bases). This CDR3 has 12 amino acids. Germline lookup yields CDR1 DFQATT and CDR2 SNEGSKA (reference sequence). V lost 7 bases to trimming and J lost 5 bases, with 14 bases between them. CDR3 in amino acids: CSGGGGATEAFF. The CDR3 DNA is TGCAGTGGGGGGGGAGGGGCGACTGAAGCTTTCTTT.

The chain has TRBV6-2 or TRBV6-3 and TRBJ2-7; D ambiguous. CDR1 is MNHEY and CDR2 is SVGEGT in the germline V gene. The V and J ends lost 6 bases and 5 bases respectively, with 17 bases between them. The CDR3 is 14 amino acids. CDR3 sequence (DNA): TGTGCCAGCAGCTCCCACGACGGGCGCAACGAGCAGTACTTC. Translating it yields CASSSHDGRNEQYF.

This clonotype was seen a handful of times. The J gene is TRBJ1-5, the V gene TRBV7-2; D might be TRBD1 (5 bases). Germline V gives CDR1 SGHTA, CDR2 FQGNSA. The V end lost 4 bases, the J end lost 9 bases, and 13 bases lay between the germline ends. The CDR3 length is 13 residues. The CDR3 region is CASSSGTFLPQHF. The CDR3 coding sequence is TGTGCCAGCAGCTCAGGGACGTTCTTGCCCCAGCATTTT.

The chain couples TRBV10-3 to TRBJ2-2; the D is unclear. The CDR3 runs 13 residues. CDR1 and CDR2 from the germline V gene are ENHRY and SYGVKD. The ends were cut back, 6 bases at V and 4 bases at J, with 9 bases in the middle. CDR3 region: CAIRVDRTGELFF. For the CDR3, the DNA is TGTGCCATCAGGGTAGATCGCACCGGGGAGCTGTTTTTT.

This chain uses TRBV2 with TRBJ2-2, with a weak D call TRBD2 (5 bases). V gave up 8 bases and J gave up 6 bases, with 13 bases separating them. This CDR3 comprises 13 residues. The V gene's germline CDR1 is SNHLY and CDR2 FYNNEI. DNA for the CDR3: TGTGCCAGCCTTCACCGGGAAGCCGGGGAGCTGTTTTTT. Translation: CASLHREAGELFF.

This clonotype was counted between two and nine times. The CDR3 DNA follows: TGTGCCAGCAGTCCCGGTGGGGAAAGTCAGCCCCAGCATTTT. Its protein product is CASSPGGESQPQHF. This chain joins TRBV6-1 and TRBJ1-5; D gene uncertain. The V gene lost 5 bases and the J gene lost 6 bases, with 14 bases spanning the gap. CDR1 is MNHNS and CDR2 is SASEGT in the germline V gene. The CDR3 has 14 amino acids.

This clonotype was detected ten times or more. This may stem from a read error, because a much larger clone lies one nucleotide away. V is TRBV6-1 and J is TRBJ2-7; D uncertain. CDR3 length: 12 residues. The V gene's germline CDR1 is MNHNS and CDR2 SASEGT. The chain's CDR3 is CASSVGSTSANF. The CDR3 bases are TGTGCCAGCAGTGTGGGGTCGACATCCGCAAACTTC.

A note on this clonotype: A single base separates this from a much larger clone, so it may be a read error. The chain couples TRBV11-2 to TRBJ1-2; possible D gene TRBD1, 5 bases. This CDR3 is 14 amino acids long. CDR1 and CDR2 (germline): SGHAT, FQNNGV. The CDR3 loop reads CASCLDLGRGGYTF. The CDR3 DNA reads TGTGCCAGCTGCTTAGATCTGGGGAGGGGTGGCTACACCTTC.

The CDR3 DNA follows: TGTGCCAGCAGGGGCGGACAACGGTCCTATGGCTACACCTTC. Protein product: CASRGGQRSYGYTF. The chain uses TRBV6-1 and TRBJ1-2; TRBD1 is a possible D gene (5 bases). The V end was cut by 6 bases, the J end by 4 bases, with 15 bases between. The germline gives CDR1 MNHNS, CDR2 SASEGT. The CDR3 contains 14 residues.

This clonotype was seen at least ten times. The chain employs TRBV7-2 and TRBJ2-7; 9 nucleotides align to TRBD2. The germline V gene encodes CDR1 SGHTA and CDR2 FQGNSA. V shed 3 bases, J shed 6 bases, and the junction held 3 bases outside the gene matches. The CDR3 is made up of 13 amino acids. CDR3 amino acids: CASSFSGSGEQYF. The DNA of the CDR3 is TGTGCCAGCAGCTTTAGCGGGAGCGGCGAGCAGTACTTC.

Ten or more counts support this clonotype. This sequence joins TRBV6-5 and TRBJ1-1; no definite D call. CDR3 length: 13 residues. In germline, CDR1 is MNHEY, CDR2 SVGAGI. Trimming shortened V by 6 bases and J by 0 bases, and 8 bases separated the two germline ends. CDR3 nucleotide sequence: TGTGCCAGCAGCTATACAGTGAACACTGAAGCTTTCTTT. Translating gives CASSYTVNTEAFF.

This clonotype has ten or more counts. The rearrangement uses TRBV12-3 or TRBV12-4 and TRBJ2-3, with TRBD2 matching 10 bases. This CDR3 contains 15 residues. J was trimmed by 3 bases and V by 7 bases; bases with no gene match: 7. CDR3: CASTIRLAGTDTQYF. In DNA, the CDR3 is TGTGCCAGCACCATAAGACTAGCGGGTACAGATACGCAGTATTTT.

This chain joins TRBV20-1 and TRBJ2-5; 10 bases line up with TRBD2. CDR3 length equals 14 residues. Germline assignment: CDR1 DFQATT and CDR2 SNEGSKA (reference sequence). J lost 4 bases, V lost 3 bases, and 5 bases had no gene match. CDR3 in amino acids: CSARILAGAETQYF. Written as DNA, the CDR3 is TGCAGTGCTAGGATCCTAGCGGGAGCAGAGACCCAGTACTTC.

This clonotype was detected many times. This rearrangement joins TRBV10-2 to TRBJ2-5, with 7 bases fitting TRBD2. Germline V gives CDR1 WSHSY, CDR2 SAAADI. CDR3 size: 14 residues. With V trimmed by 4 bases and J by 9 bases, 11 bases remained unmatched. This chain's CDR3 is CASSVEGGPNSQYF. Here the CDR3 DNA reads TGCGCCAGCAGTGTTGAGGGAGGGCCGAATTCCCAGTACTTC.

The sample holds many counts of this clonotype. This chain joins TRBV7-9 and TRBJ2-5; D is ambiguous. Germline CDR1 is SEHNR and CDR2 is FQNEAQ (reference sequence). V gave up 6 bases and J gave up 2 bases, with 7 bases separating them. The CDR3 length is 12 residues. The CDR3 DNA is TGTGCCAGCAGGGCGACTCAAGAGACCCAGTACTTC. It encodes CASRATQETQYF.

The chain combines TRBV4-2 with TRBJ2-7, with 7 positions matching TRBD1. The CDR3 runs 16 residues. CDR1 LGHNA and CDR2 YNFKEQ come from the germline V gene. The V gene end was trimmed by 0 bases and the J gene end by 0 bases; junction bases not matched to a gene: 5. CDR3 nucleotide sequence: TGTGCCAGCAGCCAAGATGAGGGGACAGACTCCTACGAGCAGTACTTC. It encodes CASSQDEGTDSYEQYF.

This chain joins TRBV20-1 and TRBJ1-1, with a tentative D call TRBD1 (5 bases). The germline CDR1 and CDR2 sequences are DFQATT and SNEGSKA (reference sequence). Trimming took 0 bases from V and 11 from J, leaving 16 bases between them. CDR3 size: 13 residues. CDR3 protein: CSARDGGRIEAFF. CDR3 bases: TGCAGTGCTAGAGATGGGGGGAGAATAGAGGCTTTCTTT.

Ten or more counts support this clonotype. This sequence joins TRBV12-3 or TRBV12-4 and TRBJ2-6; a weak D match, TRBD2 (5 bases). The CDR3 loop spans 13 amino acids. The CDR3 region is CGGRVSGANVLTF. The CDR3, as DNA: TGTGGCGGGCGAGTCTCTGGGGCCAACGTCCTGACTTTC.

The V call is TRBV30, the J call TRBJ2-7; unclear D gene. Germline loops: CDR1 GTSNPN, CDR2 SVGIG (reference sequence). The CDR3 is 12 residues long. With 3 bases removed from V and 7 bases from J, the gap between germline ends came to 13 bases. The CDR3 DNA follows: TGTGCCTGGAGCAGCACATTGGGTGAGCAGTACTTC. Amino acid sequence: CAWSSTLGEQYF.

This clonotype was detected many times. This chain uses TRBV6-1 with TRBJ1-2, with D tentatively TRBD1 (5 bases). Per the germline V gene, CDR1 is MNHNS and CDR2 is SASEGT. This CDR3 has 15 amino acids. The ends were cut back, 6 bases at V and 2 bases at J, with 16 bases in the middle. CDR3 DNA: TGTGCCAGCAGGAGACAGAAAAATTCGAACTATGGCTACACCTTC. This codes for CASRRQKNSNYGYTF.

This clonotype was seen more than once but under ten times. V gene TRBV20-1 combines with J gene TRBJ2-2; the D gene is possibly TRBD2 (7 bases). The CDR3 contains 15 residues. In germline, CDR1 is DFQATT, CDR2 SNEGSKA (reference sequence). V lost 3 bases, J lost 6 bases, and 17 bases lay in between. CDR3 coding DNA: TGCAGTGCTAGTGGGAGGGTAGACAGGCCCGGGGAGCTGTTTTTT. It specifies CSASGRVDRPGELFF.